The rows below give T cell receptor beta chains drawn from one sample of a study of T cell responses to AZD1222 COVID-19 vaccine. The protocol was immunoSEQ multiplex PCR, while the TCRdb copy is restricted to in-frame clones and leaves out a portion. Altogether 150,000 to 200,000 clones are present, less than 95% being singletons, with the ten largest covering approximately 0.64%. Sequencing used peripheral blood, obtained on day 0 of AZD1222 vaccination. The receptors were gathered from an adult in good health. The CDR3 runs from the conserved cysteine through the conserved F or W. The order of the fields is V gene, J gene, D gene, clone size, CDR3 DNA, CDR3 protein. A D gene is named only where the DNA matches it firmly. Expanded clones get a size class; other rows say once, few or many, or leave the size out.

V gene: TRBV28; J gene: TRBJ2-5; D gene: TRBD2; clone size: -; CDR3 DNA: TGTGCCACCCTCCGGGCGGGGGAAGAGACCCAGTACTTC; CDR3 protein: CATLRAGEETQYF
V gene: TRBV2; J gene: TRBJ1-6; D gene: -; clone size: -; CDR3 DNA: TGTGCCAGCAGTGAATGGCAGGGGCAGGTTTCACCCCTCCACTTT; CDR3 protein: CASSEWQGQVSPLHF
V gene: TRBV28; J gene: TRBJ1-4; D gene: -; clone size: -; CDR3 DNA: TGTGCCAGCAGTTTCACCGGGGGCTCTGAAAAACTGTTTTTT; CDR3 protein: CASSFTGGSEKLFF
V gene: TRBV6-5; J gene: TRBJ1-4; D gene: -; clone size: -; CDR3 DNA: TGTGCCAGCGGAAGACAGCTTGAAAAACTGTTTTTT; CDR3 protein: CASGRQLEKLFF
V gene: TRBV18; J gene: TRBJ1-3; D gene: -; clone size: -; CDR3 DNA: TGTGCCAGCTCACCGGGCAGTGGAAACACCATATATTTT; CDR3 protein: CASSPGSGNTIYF
V gene: TRBV12-3/TRBV12-4; J gene: TRBJ2-1; D gene: -; clone size: -; CDR3 DNA: TGTGCCAGCAGTTCCGGACGGTACAATGAGCAGTTCTTC; CDR3 protein: CASSSGRYNEQFF
V gene: TRBV1; J gene: TRBJ1-4; D gene: -; clone size: once; CDR3 DNA: TGCACCAGCAGTCGGTCGAGACAGGGGTACAATGAAAAACTGTTTTTT; CDR3 protein: CTSSRSRQGYNEKLFF
V gene: TRBV7-9; J gene: TRBJ2-5; D gene: TRBD2; clone size: -; CDR3 DNA: TGTGCCAGCAGCTTTTCGGGGGGAGAGACCCAGTACTTC; CDR3 protein: CASSFSGGETQYF
V gene: TRBV28; J gene: TRBJ1-5; D gene: -; clone size: -; CDR3 DNA: TGTGCCAGCACCGTGAGTAGCAATCAGCCCCAGCATTTT; CDR3 protein: CASTVSSNQPQHF
V gene: TRBV6-5; J gene: TRBJ2-7; D gene: -; clone size: -; CDR3 DNA: TGTGCCAGCAGTTACAGGGTCCGTCACGAGCAGTACTTC; CDR3 protein: CASSYRVRHEQYF
V gene: TRBV18; J gene: TRBJ1-1; D gene: -; clone size: -; CDR3 DNA: TGTGCCAGCTCCCTGACCGAGGGTTGGGGCACTGAAGCTTTCTTT; CDR3 protein: CASSLTEGWGTEAFF
V gene: TRBV15; J gene: TRBJ2-2; D gene: -; clone size: -; CDR3 DNA: TGTGCCACCAGCAGAGACAGGGAGCAGGGGGAGCTGTTTTTT; CDR3 protein: CATSRDREQGELFF
V gene: TRBV7-9; J gene: TRBJ2-5; D gene: TRBD2; clone size: -; CDR3 DNA: TGTGCCAGCAGCTTGGGCGGGAGGAGAGAGACCCAGTACTTC; CDR3 protein: CASSLGGRRETQYF
V gene: TRBV12-3/TRBV12-4; J gene: TRBJ1-1; D gene: -; clone size: -; CDR3 DNA: TGTGCCAGCGGGGGGGTCCGGAACACTGAAGCTTTCTTT; CDR3 protein: CASGGVRNTEAFF
V gene: TRBV6-5; J gene: TRBJ2-2; D gene: -; clone size: -; CDR3 DNA: TGTGCCAGCGATAAGGGAAACACCGGGGAGCTGTTTTTT; CDR3 protein: CASDKGNTGELFF
V gene: TRBV28; J gene: TRBJ1-3; D gene: -; clone size: -; CDR3 DNA: TGTGCCAGCAGTCTAACCCGAAGCTCTGGAAACACCATATATTTT; CDR3 protein: CASSLTRSSGNTIYF
V gene: TRBV7-6; J gene: TRBJ2-7; D gene: TRBD2; clone size: -; CDR3 DNA: TGTGCCAGCAGCCAAACACGTGGGGCGGGAGACCGCGAGCAGTACTTC; CDR3 protein: CASSQTRGAGDREQYF
V gene: TRBV3-1/TRBV3-2; J gene: TRBJ1-2; D gene: -; clone size: -; CDR3 DNA: TGTGCCAGCAGCCAAGCCTCCCTAGCAGCTTATGGCTACACCTTC; CDR3 protein: CASSQASLAAYGYTF
V gene: TRBV6-5; J gene: TRBJ1-5; D gene: -; clone size: -; CDR3 DNA: TGTGCCAGCGGCCGGTTTGAGGGTCAGCCCCAGCATTTT; CDR3 protein: CASGRFEGQPQHF
V gene: TRBV5-6; J gene: TRBJ2-1; D gene: TRBD1; clone size: -; CDR3 DNA: TGTGCCAGCAGCTTCACCGAGACAGGGCCCAATGAGCAGTTCTTC; CDR3 protein: CASSFTETGPNEQFF
V gene: TRBV28; J gene: TRBJ1-2; D gene: -; clone size: -; CDR3 DNA: TGTGCCAGCAGTACCTTCGGCTCAGGGATCTACACCTTC; CDR3 protein: CASSTFGSGIYTF
V gene: TRBV2; J gene: TRBJ1-1; D gene: -; clone size: -; CDR3 DNA: TGTGCCAGCAGTGACCGTATGACAGGTGAAGCTTTCTTT; CDR3 protein: CASSDRMTGEAFF
V gene: TRBV30; J gene: TRBJ2-2; D gene: TRBD1; clone size: -; CDR3 DNA: TGTGCCTGGAGTGGACAGGGGTTCGGGGAGCTGTTTTTT; CDR3 protein: CAWSGQGFGELFF
V gene: TRBV30; J gene: TRBJ1-2; D gene: TRBD1; clone size: -; CDR3 DNA: TGTGCCTGGAGCGGGGGACAGGGACGGGACTATGGCTACACCTTC; CDR3 protein: CAWSGGQGRDYGYTF
V gene: TRBV14; J gene: TRBJ2-7; D gene: -; clone size: -; CDR3 DNA: TGTGCCAGCAGCCAGACGAGCGGCTCGATCTACGAGCAGTACTTC; CDR3 protein: CASSQTSGSIYEQYF
V gene: TRBV30; J gene: TRBJ1-3; D gene: -; clone size: -; CDR3 DNA: TGTGCCTGGAACCGGCAGGGGACAGGAAACACCATATATTTT; CDR3 protein: CAWNRQGTGNTIYF
V gene: TRBV5-1; J gene: TRBJ2-2; D gene: -; clone size: -; CDR3 DNA: TGCGCCAGCAGCCCTCGTGCGGGTAATCTCGGGGAGCTGTTTTTT; CDR3 protein: CASSPRAGNLGELFF
V gene: TRBV5-1; J gene: TRBJ2-7; D gene: TRBD1; clone size: -; CDR3 DNA: TGCGCCAGCAGCTTTAGTACCGAGGACAGGGGTAACGAGCAGTACTTC; CDR3 protein: CASSFSTEDRGNEQYF
V gene: TRBV3-1/TRBV3-2; J gene: TRBJ2-7; D gene: -; clone size: -; CDR3 DNA: TGTGCCAGCAGCCAAGGTGGGGACAACGGAAAGCAGTACTTC; CDR3 protein: CASSQGGDNGKQYF
V gene: TRBV7-3; J gene: TRBJ2-3; D gene: TRBD2; clone size: -; CDR3 DNA: TGTGCCAGCAGCCTAGCGGGAGTTGACACAGATACGCAGTATTTT; CDR3 protein: CASSLAGVDTDTQYF
V gene: TRBV6-5; J gene: TRBJ1-1; D gene: -; clone size: -; CDR3 DNA: TGTGCCAGCAGTCCCGGGACAACGAACACTGAAGCTTTCTTT; CDR3 protein: CASSPGTTNTEAFF
V gene: TRBV4-2; J gene: TRBJ1-4; D gene: -; clone size: -; CDR3 DNA: TGTGCCAGCAGCCACCCAAACAGTAATGAAAAACTGTTTTTT; CDR3 protein: CASSHPNSNEKLFF
V gene: TRBV3-1/TRBV3-2; J gene: TRBJ1-2; D gene: -; clone size: -; CDR3 DNA: TGTGCCAGCAGCCATTCGGGTGGCTACACCTTC; CDR3 protein: CASSHSGGYTF
V gene: TRBV6-6; J gene: TRBJ2-3; D gene: -; clone size: once; CDR3 DNA: TGTGCCAGCAGTCTCTTCGCCGCCGGTACGCAGTATTTT; CDR3 protein: CASSLFAAGTQYF
V gene: TRBV27; J gene: TRBJ2-7; D gene: TRBD2; clone size: -; CDR3 DNA: TGTGCCAGCCGGCACGGGAGGGAGCAGTACTTC; CDR3 protein: CASRHGREQYF
V gene: TRBV5-1; J gene: TRBJ2-1; D gene: TRBD2; clone size: -; CDR3 DNA: TGCGCCAGCAGCTTGGTGACTAGCGGCAATGAGCAGTTCTTC; CDR3 protein: CASSLVTSGNEQFF
V gene: TRBV10-3; J gene: TRBJ2-5; D gene: -; clone size: -; CDR3 DNA: TGTGCCAACTCCTACACGGGAGACCAAGAGACCCAGTACTTC; CDR3 protein: CANSYTGDQETQYF
V gene: TRBV3-1/TRBV3-2; J gene: TRBJ2-7; D gene: TRBD2; clone size: -; CDR3 DNA: TGTGCCAGCAGCACATCTAGCGGGAGAAGGTACGAGCAGTACTTC; CDR3 protein: CASSTSSGRRYEQYF
V gene: TRBV10-3; J gene: TRBJ1-3; D gene: -; clone size: -; CDR3 DNA: TGTGCCATCAGGGGTCAAGGCAGCCCTGGAAACACCATATATTTT; CDR3 protein: CAIRGQGSPGNTIYF
V gene: TRBV24-1; J gene: TRBJ2-1; D gene: -; clone size: -; CDR3 DNA: TGTGCCACCAGTTGGGGCAGGGAGCAGTTCTTC; CDR3 protein: CATSWGREQFF
V gene: TRBV27; J gene: TRBJ1-1; D gene: -; clone size: -; CDR3 DNA: TGTGCCAGTGGGGACCAGGCTGGCACTGAAGCTTTCTTT; CDR3 protein: CASGDQAGTEAFF
V gene: TRBV13; J gene: TRBJ2-7; D gene: -; clone size: -; CDR3 DNA: TGTGCCAGCAGGTATAGAGGCTACGAGCAGTACTTC; CDR3 protein: CASRYRGYEQYF
V gene: TRBV5-4; J gene: TRBJ1-1; D gene: TRBD1; clone size: -; CDR3 DNA: TGTGCCAGCAGCGAGGGACAGGGGGCTAATGAAGCTTTCTTT; CDR3 protein: CASSEGQGANEAFF
V gene: TRBV30; J gene: TRBJ2-7; D gene: -; clone size: -; CDR3 DNA: TGTGCCTGGAGTGTAATGGGCGGATACGAGCAGTACTTC; CDR3 protein: CAWSVMGGYEQYF
V gene: TRBV20-1; J gene: TRBJ2-5; D gene: -; clone size: -; CDR3 DNA: TGCAGTGCCTCACAAGAGACCCAGTACTTC; CDR3 protein: CSASQETQYF
V gene: TRBV19; J gene: TRBJ1-5; D gene: TRBD1; clone size: -; CDR3 DNA: TGTGCCAGTAGTTCAGGGACAGTTGGCAATCAGCCCCAGCATTTT; CDR3 protein: CASSSGTVGNQPQHF
V gene: TRBV27; J gene: TRBJ2-6; D gene: TRBD2; clone size: -; CDR3 DNA: TGTGCCAGCAGGCTAATAGCGGGAGGGGCCAACGTCCTGACTTTC; CDR3 protein: CASRLIAGGANVLTF
V gene: TRBV24-1; J gene: TRBJ2-3; D gene: -; clone size: -; CDR3 DNA: TGTGCCACCAGTGACCGTCGCGCAGATACGCAGTATTTT; CDR3 protein: CATSDRRADTQYF
V gene: TRBV3-1/TRBV3-2; J gene: TRBJ2-2; D gene: -; clone size: -; CDR3 DNA: TGTGCCAGCAGCCAAGGGGGGCCCTACACCGGGGAGCTGTTTTTT; CDR3 protein: CASSQGGPYTGELFF
V gene: TRBV9; J gene: TRBJ2-5; D gene: -; clone size: -; CDR3 DNA: TGTGCCAGCAGCCCAAGGGGGAAGGGGGAGACCCAGTACTTC; CDR3 protein: CASSPRGKGETQYF
V gene: TRBV5-5; J gene: TRBJ2-3; D gene: TRBD2; clone size: -; CDR3 DNA: TGTGCCAGCAGCCCTGGGACTAGCGGTGCTACGCAGTATTTT; CDR3 protein: CASSPGTSGATQYF
V gene: TRBV5-1; J gene: TRBJ1-6; D gene: -; clone size: -; CDR3 DNA: TGCGCCAGCAGCTTAGAGGGGCCTGGTAATTCACCCCTCCACTTT; CDR3 protein: CASSLEGPGNSPLHF
V gene: TRBV5-4; J gene: TRBJ1-5; D gene: -; clone size: -; CDR3 DNA: TGTGCCAGCAGCTTGGGGGGGGGCAATCAGCCCCAGCATTTT; CDR3 protein: CASSLGGGNQPQHF